What follows is one TCR beta chain and its context. Antigen: not known. The sample carries other DNA sequences with the same CDR3. This specimen comes from a study of shared clonotypes between healthy human individuals. In the study overall: CD8 memory received one plate per donor, CD8 naive two, CD4 memory three and CD4 naive three. Study results and caveats: In a handful of donors, about 5% of naive CD4 clonotypes appeared in common. A small donor pool kept down the genetic and exposure-history diversity that was represented.

Measured with immunoSEQ multiplex PCR; TCRdb has only the in-frame clones, and not every one. The sample holds millions of clones; 90% to 95% are singletons and the top ten take roughly 0.13%. Germline CDR1 SGHTA, CDR2 FQGNSA. CDR3 length: 12 residues. Trimming took 3 bases from V and 10 from J, leaving 7 bases between them. All donors qualified as healthy HIV-negative adults and had experienced no recent acute infections or vaccinations. The chain uses TRBV7-2 and TRBJ1-6, with a weak D call TRBD1 (5 bases). This receptor was obtained from a man between 18 and 35 years old in good health. Sequenced material: naive CD4+ T cells sorted from blood. Noted subset: CD45RA+ positively selected. CDR3 in amino acids: CASSFQGSPLHF. As DNA, the CDR3 is TGTGCCAGCAGCTTTCAGGGATCACCCCTCCACTTT.